The source of this TCR beta chain is a study of T cell repertoires in cytomegalovirus infection. Study-wide background: Matching HLA type, along with CMV infection, was indicated by public TCR beta signatures. Whole-study findings and limits: In two of eight donors, the top clonotype was HLA-C-restricted CMV-specific. Individuals carrying CMV plus the relevant HLA were identified by cumulative frequency of public TCR beta families.

TCRdb re-analysed the reads in MiXCR, keeping a single row per CDR3 protein. The profile shows around 130,000 distinct CDR3 sequences, more than 7% of them singletons. This clonotype was recorded at least ten times. The antigen is undetermined. The germline V and J ends were trimmed by 5 bases and 6 bases, with 19 bases remaining between them. Germline-derived CDR1 and CDR2 are SEHNR and FQNEAQ (reference sequence). This CDR3 has 15 amino acids. The sequencing input was PBMCs. The receptor's source is a human donor in good health (CMV status not recorded). Some clones in this sample may be carry-over from other donors' samples. The chain links TRBV7-9 to TRBJ1-1, with D perhaps matching TRBD1 (5 bases). The chain's CDR3 is CASSLQAFGDAEAFF. The CDR3 coding sequence is TGTGCCAGCAGCCTACAGGCCTTCGGAGACGCTGAAGCTTTCTTT. Variable domain in full (rest from reference TRBV7-9 and TRBJ1-1): DTGVSQNPRHKITKRGQNVTFRCDPISEHNRLYWYRQTLGQGPEFLTYFQNEAQLEKSRLLSDRFSAERPKGSFSTLEIQRTEQGDSAMYLCASSLQAFGDAEAFFGQGTRLTVV.